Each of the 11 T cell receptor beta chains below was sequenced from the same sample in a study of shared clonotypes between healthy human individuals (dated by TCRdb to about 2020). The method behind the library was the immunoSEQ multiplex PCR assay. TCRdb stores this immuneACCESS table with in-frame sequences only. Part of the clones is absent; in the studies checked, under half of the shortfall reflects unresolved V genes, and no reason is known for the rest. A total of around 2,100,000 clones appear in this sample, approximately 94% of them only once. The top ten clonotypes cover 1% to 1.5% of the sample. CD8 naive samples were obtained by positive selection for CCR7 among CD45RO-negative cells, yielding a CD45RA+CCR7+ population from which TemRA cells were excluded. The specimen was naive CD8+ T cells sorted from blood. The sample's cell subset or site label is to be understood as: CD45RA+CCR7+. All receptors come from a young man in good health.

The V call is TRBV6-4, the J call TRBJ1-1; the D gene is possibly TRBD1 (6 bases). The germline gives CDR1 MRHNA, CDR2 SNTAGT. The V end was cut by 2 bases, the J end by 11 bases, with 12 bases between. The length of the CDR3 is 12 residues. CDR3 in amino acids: CASSDGGPEAFF. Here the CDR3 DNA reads TGTGCCAGCAGTGACGGGGGCCCGGAGGCTTTCTTT.

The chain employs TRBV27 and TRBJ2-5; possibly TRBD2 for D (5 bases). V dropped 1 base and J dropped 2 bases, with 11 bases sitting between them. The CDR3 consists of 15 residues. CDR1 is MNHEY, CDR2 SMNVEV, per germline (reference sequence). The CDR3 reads CASSLYLGVQETQYF. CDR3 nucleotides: TGTGCCAGCAGTTTATATCTGGGAGTGCAAGAGACCCAGTACTTC.

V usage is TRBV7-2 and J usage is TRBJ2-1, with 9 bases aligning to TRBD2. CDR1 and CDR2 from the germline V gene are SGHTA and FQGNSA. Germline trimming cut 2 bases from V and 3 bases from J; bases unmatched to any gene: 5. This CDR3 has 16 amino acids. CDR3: CASSLRGTSLYNEQFF. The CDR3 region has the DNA TGTGCCAGCAGCTTAAGGGGGACTAGCCTCTACAATGAGCAGTTCTTC.

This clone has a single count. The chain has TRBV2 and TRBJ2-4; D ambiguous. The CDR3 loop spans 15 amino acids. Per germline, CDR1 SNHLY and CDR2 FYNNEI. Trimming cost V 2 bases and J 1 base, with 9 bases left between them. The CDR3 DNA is TGTGCCAGCAGTGAAAACATACTGGCCAAAAACATTCAGTACTTC. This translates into CASSENILAKNIQYF.

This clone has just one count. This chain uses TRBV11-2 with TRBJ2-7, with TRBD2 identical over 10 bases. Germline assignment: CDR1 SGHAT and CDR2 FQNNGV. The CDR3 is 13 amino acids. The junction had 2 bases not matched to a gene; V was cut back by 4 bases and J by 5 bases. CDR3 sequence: CASSWTSGDEQYF. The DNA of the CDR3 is TGTGCCAGCAGCTGGACTAGCGGTGACGAGCAGTACTTC.

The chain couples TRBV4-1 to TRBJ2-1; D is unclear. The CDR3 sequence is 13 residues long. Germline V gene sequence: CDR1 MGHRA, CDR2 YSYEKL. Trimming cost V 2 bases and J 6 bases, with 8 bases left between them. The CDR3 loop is CASSQLTSNEQFF. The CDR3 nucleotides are TGCGCCAGCAGCCAACTGACAAGCAATGAGCAGTTCTTC.

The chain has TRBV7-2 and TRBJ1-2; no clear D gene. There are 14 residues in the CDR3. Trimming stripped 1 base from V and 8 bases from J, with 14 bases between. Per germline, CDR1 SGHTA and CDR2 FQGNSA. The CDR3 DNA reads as TGTGCCAGCAGCTTAGAGGAAGCCCTCACAGGCTACACCTTC. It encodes CASSLEEALTGYTF.

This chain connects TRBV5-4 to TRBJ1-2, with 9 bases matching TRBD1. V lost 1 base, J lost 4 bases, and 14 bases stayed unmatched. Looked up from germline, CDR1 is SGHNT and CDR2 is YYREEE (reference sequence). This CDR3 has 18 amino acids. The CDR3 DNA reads TGTGCCAGCAGCTTGTTCCCACTCCGGGACAGGGACGGCTATGGCTACACCTTC. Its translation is CASSLFPLRDRDGYGYTF.

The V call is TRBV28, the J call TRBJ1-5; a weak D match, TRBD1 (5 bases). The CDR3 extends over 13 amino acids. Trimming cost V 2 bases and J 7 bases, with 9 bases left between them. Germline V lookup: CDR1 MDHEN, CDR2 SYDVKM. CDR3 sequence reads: CASSLGAPQPQHF. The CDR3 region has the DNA TGTGCCAGCAGTTTAGGGGCTCCCCAGCCCCAGCATTTT.

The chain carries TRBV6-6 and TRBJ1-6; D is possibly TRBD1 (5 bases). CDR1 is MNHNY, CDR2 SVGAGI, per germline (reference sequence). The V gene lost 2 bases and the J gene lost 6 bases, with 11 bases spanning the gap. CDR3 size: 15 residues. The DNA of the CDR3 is TGTGCCAGCAGTTACGGGGAGGGGACTAATTCACCCCTCCACTTT. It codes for CASSYGEGTNSPLHF.

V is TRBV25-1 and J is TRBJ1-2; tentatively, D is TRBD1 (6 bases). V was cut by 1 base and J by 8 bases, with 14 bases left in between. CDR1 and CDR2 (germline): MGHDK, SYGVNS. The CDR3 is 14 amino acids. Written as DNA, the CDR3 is TGTGCCAGCAGTGAATTTTTAGGGGGATACGGCTACACCTTC. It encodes CASSEFLGGYGYTF.